The 14 T cell receptor beta chains listed next were all sequenced from one sample in a study of CXCR3-negative and CXCR3-positive naive CD8 T cells. Study-level findings and limits: More hydrophobic TRB CDR3s were found in CXCR3-positive naive cells than in CXCR3-negative naive cells.

The libraries of TRB cDNA were prepared using 5' RACE with UMI labels. TCRdb reprocessed the 5' RACE reads and keeps a single row for each CDR3 protein, giving no DNA. Its table records tens of thousands of distinct CDR3 sequences. These receptors' antigens are unknown. Sequences were obtained from naive CXCR3+ CD8+ T cells from blood. Noted subset: CD45RO-CCR7+CD27+CD95- naive CD8+ T cells expressing CXCR3 (TNR3+). These receptors were taken from a human donor in good health. Some clones in this sample may be carry-over from other donors' samples.

The chain uses TRBV4-3 and TRBJ2-7. The CDR3 runs 13 residues. Germline V gene sequence: CDR1 LGHNA, CDR2 YSLEER. The CDR3: CASSRYVAYEQYF.

V and J are TRBV4-3 and TRBJ2-5; with no DNA, the TCRdb D assignment of TRBD2 cannot be verified. The germline gives CDR1 LGHNA, CDR2 YSLEER. The CDR3 totals 16 residues. CDR3 sequence reads: CASSQPTSGGAETQYF.

The rearrangement joins TRBV29-1 to TRBJ2-6; TCRdb's D gene call, TRBD1, goes unchecked for lack of DNA. The germline CDR1 and CDR2 sequences are SQVTM and ANQGSEA. The CDR3 consists of 21 residues. The CDR3 region is CSVEVPRVLDRGISGANVLTF.

The gene calls are TRBV6-5 and TRBJ2-1; TCRdb lists TRBD2, though no DNA is available to test this call. The CDR3 sequence is 19 residues long. Germline-derived CDR1 and CDR2 are MNHEY and SVGAGI. The chain's CDR3 is CASSFQSGTSGGKGNEQFF.

The chain has TRBV28 and TRBJ2-7. The CDR3 sequence is 13 residues long. The germline V gene encodes CDR1 MDHEN and CDR2 SYDVKM. The CDR3 is CASRPTAGYEQYF.

The rearrangement joins TRBV6-2 or TRBV6-3 to TRBJ2-1; absent DNA, TCRdb's TRBD2 call cannot be checked. The V gene's germline CDR1 is MNHEY and CDR2 SVGEGT. There are 20 residues in the CDR3. The CDR3 here is CASRRIRAERSSGLYNEQFF.

The chain couples TRBV4-1 to TRBJ2-7; the TCRdb call, TRBD1, lacks DNA for checking. Germline V gene data show CDR1 as MGHRA and CDR2 as YSYEKL. The CDR3 runs to 13 residues. The CDR3 loop reads CASSQDLTDEQYF.

The chain is built from TRBV6-4 and TRBJ1-1. CDR1 and CDR2 from the germline V gene are MRHNA and SNTAGT. The CDR3 runs 13 residues. CDR3 sequence: CASSDKVNTEAFF.

The gene calls are TRBV29-1 and TRBJ2-1. CDR1 is SQVTM and CDR2 is ANQGSEA in the germline V gene. The CDR3 is 12 residues long. The CDR3 protein is CSVENMWNEQFF.

J is TRBJ2-5 and V is TRBV29-1; the TRBD2 assignment by TCRdb is unverifiable without DNA. Germline V gives CDR1 SQVTM, CDR2 ANQGSEA. This CDR3 region has 15 residues. This chain's CDR3 is CSVERFRASQETQYF.

The V call is TRBV7-6, the J call TRBJ2-3; absent DNA, TCRdb's TRBD1 call cannot be checked. This CDR3 has 16 residues. Per the germline V gene, CDR1 is SGHVS and CDR2 is FNYEAQ. CDR3 sequence: CDSTATAGTNPDTQYF.

This sequence joins TRBV28 and TRBJ1-4; TCRdb reports TRBD1, a call that lacks DNA to check it against. The CDR3 is 12 residues long. Germline V lookup: CDR1 MDHEN, CDR2 SYDVKM. The CDR3 sequence is CAGGDFDEKLFF. The whole variable domain, filled in from reference TRBV28 and TRBJ1-4, reads DVKVTQSSRYLVKRTGEKVFLECVQDMDHENMFWYRQDPGLGLRLIYFSYDVKMKEKGDIPEGYSVSREKKERFSLILESASTNQTSMYLCAGGDFDEKLFFGSGTQLSVL.

This chain uses TRBV9 with TRBJ2-7; the TCRdb D gene call, TRBD1, has no DNA to confirm it. The germline gives CDR1 SGDLS, CDR2 YYNGEE. The CDR3 totals 13 residues. The CDR3 here is CASSVTGSYEQYF.

V and J are TRBV6-6 and TRBJ1-1. Germline CDR1 is MNHNY and CDR2 is SVGAGI (reference sequence). CDR3 length: 12 residues. The chain's CDR3 is CASSKGRTEAFF.